What follows are 13 T cell receptor beta chains derived from one specimen sequenced in a study of cytomegalovirus exposure and HLA in healthy donors. The PCR employed 60 Vbeta primers together with 13 Jbeta primers. The method was immunoSEQ multiplex PCR; TCRdb's version includes in-frame clones alone and lacks a portion of them. The data show about 71,000 clones, around three quarters seen once. Sequences were obtained from PBMCs. The receptors come from a woman aged 50 to 60 in good health and CMV-seropositive.

The rearrangement links TRBV10-2 to TRBJ1-2, with a tentative D call TRBD1 (6 bases). This CDR3 comprises 15 residues. V was cut by 2 bases and J by 4 bases, with 14 bases left in between. Looked up from germline, CDR1 is WSHSY and CDR2 is SAAADI. The CDR3 sequence: CASSEGQGRGYGYTF. In DNA, the CDR3 is TGCGCCAGCAGTGAGGGGCAGGGGAGGGGCTATGGCTACACCTTC.

V and J are TRBV10-3 and TRBJ2-2, with 9 bases matching TRBD2. J gave up 2 bases and V 3 bases, and 1 base lay outside the gene matches. Germline CDR1 reads ENHRY; CDR2 reads SYGVKD. This CDR3 is built from 15 residues. CDR3 protein: CAISELAGNTGELFF. The CDR3 bases are TGTGCCATCAGTGAACTAGCGGGTAACACCGGGGAGCTGTTTTTT.

In its sample, this clone was seen a few times. The chain recombines TRBV10-2 with TRBJ2-7, with 8 bases aligning to TRBD2. CDR3 length: 14 residues. CDR1 is WSHSY, CDR2 SAAADI, per germline. The ends lost 6 bases at V and 2 bases at J; junction bases unmatched: 6. CDR3 in DNA: TGCGCCAGCAGGTTTCCGGGAGGGCCCTACGAGCAGTACTTC. Its protein product is CASRFPGGPYEQYF.

This clone was seen just once. V is TRBV5-5 and J is TRBJ2-5; D gene unclear. The CDR3 length is 16 residues. Trimming removed 4 bases at V and 1 base at J, with 17 bases between. The germline V gene encodes CDR1 SGHKS and CDR2 YYEKEE (reference sequence). For the CDR3, the DNA is TGTGCCAGCAGCAGAGTGCCGACACAACGCCAAGAGACCCAGTACTTC. This gives the protein CASSRVPTQRQETQYF.

V is TRBV4-3 and J is TRBJ1-1; 7 positions agree with TRBD1. The CDR3 extends over 14 amino acids. Germline values: CDR1 LGHNA, CDR2 YSLEER. Trimming cost V 4 bases and J 4 bases; bases outside gene matches: 6. The CDR3 spells CASSREPGGTEAFF. CDR3 DNA sequence: TGCGCCAGCAGCCGCGAACCAGGGGGCACTGAAGCTTTCTTT.

The gene calls are TRBV5-1 and TRBJ2-1; TRBD2 matches 14 bases. Trimming cost V 4 bases and J 8 bases; bases outside gene matches: 5. Germline CDR1 is SGHRS and CDR2 is YFSETQ. The CDR3 is 15 amino acids. The DNA of the CDR3 is TGCGCCAGCAGCGACGGGGGACTAGCGGGAGATGAGCAGTTCTTC. Protein: CASSDGGLAGDEQFF.

The V call is TRBV28, the J call TRBJ2-7; 8 positions match TRBD2. Germline V gene sequence: CDR1 MDHEN, CDR2 SYDVKM. V trimming: 1 base; J trimming: 4 bases; junction bases outside the gene matches: 6. CDR3 length: 15 amino acids. CDR3 residues: CASSLLQAGEYEQYF. The CDR3 bases are TGTGCCAGCAGTTTATTACAAGCGGGAGAGTACGAGCAGTACTTC.

The gene calls are TRBV7-2 and TRBJ2-2; D not resolved. Germline assignment: CDR1 SGHTA and CDR2 FQGNSA. The CDR3 runs to 16 residues. V lost 0 bases and J lost 1, with 9 bases in between. As DNA, the CDR3 is TGTGCCAGCAGCTTAGCATGGGCAGGGAACACCGGGGAGCTGTTTTTT. Protein sequence: CASSLAWAGNTGELFF.

The V call is TRBV15, the J call TRBJ2-2; TRBD1 aligns across 8 bases. Germline V CDR1 and CDR2: LNHNV, YYDKDF (reference sequence). This CDR3 region has 17 residues. V dropped 5 bases and J dropped 2; count of bases not matched to a gene: 10. CDR3 sequence: CATSLYHGQGNTGELFF. The CDR3 DNA reads TGTGCCACCAGCTTATACCACGGACAGGGTAACACCGGGGAGCTGTTTTTT.

This clone was recorded a few times. The chain has TRBV6-5 and TRBJ1-1, with TRBD1 as a possible D gene (5 bases). The V end lost 4 bases, the J end lost 6 bases, and 6 bases lay between the germline ends. The CDR3 loop spans 11 amino acids. Germline assignment: CDR1 MNHEY and CDR2 SVGAGI. CDR3 nucleotides: TGTGCCAGCAGTTGGGGGGCTGAAGCTTTCTTT. It specifies CASSWGAEAFF.

V gene TRBV19 combines with J gene TRBJ1-1; the D gene is possibly TRBD1 (6 bases). V lost 7 bases and J 1 base, leaving 19 bases between the germline ends. The CDR3 spans 16 residues. CDR1 and CDR2 from the germline V gene are LNHDA and SQIVND (reference sequence). The CDR3 protein is CASTPRAGAGNTEAFF. In DNA form, the CDR3 reads TGTGCCAGTACCCCACGTGCAGGGGCAGGGAACACTGAAGCTTTCTTT.

This clone was detected only a few times. The chain employs TRBV5-1 and TRBJ2-7; TRBD2 matches 8 bases. Germline V lookup: CDR1 SGHRS, CDR2 YFSETQ. This CDR3 contains 13 residues. V was clipped by 6 bases and J by 7 bases; unmatched bases: 9. The CDR3, as DNA: TGCGCCAGCAAACTAGCGGCCCAAGGGGAGCAGTACTTC. Translated: CASKLAAQGEQYF.

The chain joins TRBV6-5 to TRBJ1-3, with unresolved D. Trimming left V 5 bases short and J 4 bases short, with 12 bases between. CDR1 and CDR2 from the germline V gene are MNHEY and SVGAGI. This CDR3 is 14 amino acids long. CDR3 coding DNA: TGTGCCAGCAGTGATCCGGTAGCCGGAAACACCATATATTTT. Residues: CASSDPVAGNTIYF.